Below are 23 T cell receptor beta chains sequenced from a single sample in a study of blood T cell repertoires in COVID-19. Sequencing was performed with immunoSEQ multiplex PCR; in TCRdb, only in-frame clones are kept and a portion is missing. The sample shows hundreds of thousands of clones, roughly 80% of them seen only once. The source material was peripheral blood. The receptors were gathered from an elderly man with acute or convalescent COVID-19.

This chain connects TRBV14 to TRBJ1-1; D is undetermined. This CDR3 region has 14 residues. The germline V gene has CDR1 SGHDN and CDR2 FVKESK. V shed 0 bases and J shed 10 bases, with 15 bases lying between them. The CDR3 region has the DNA TGTGCCAGCAGCCAAGATGTGTCGGGGTTGGGAGCTTTCTTT. Amino acid sequence: CASSQDVSGLGAFF.

This clone was detected only once. The chain joins TRBV24-1 to TRBJ2-3, with 9 bases that match TRBD1. The CDR3 contains 15 residues. Trimming at V came to 3 bases and at J to 7 bases, leaving 7 bases not matched to a gene. Germline lookup yields CDR1 KGHDR and CDR2 SFDVKD. This CDR3 reads CATSDPPGQGYTQYF. In DNA, the CDR3 is TGTGCCACCAGTGATCCGCCGGGACAGGGTTATACGCAGTATTTT.

V gene TRBV7-9 combines with J gene TRBJ2-7, with 9 bases identical to TRBD1. The CDR3 sequence is 14 residues long. Germline trimming cut 5 bases from V and 4 bases from J; bases unmatched to any gene: 6. Looked up from germline, CDR1 is SEHNR and CDR2 is FQNEAQ (reference sequence). CDR3 amino acids: CASSPWDRVYEQYF. In DNA, the CDR3 is TGTGCCAGCAGCCCCTGGGACAGGGTATACGAGCAGTACTTC.

This clone was observed a single time. The V gene is TRBV4-1, the J gene TRBJ2-7; a possible D gene is TRBD2 (7 bases). V was trimmed by 8 bases and J by 5 bases, leaving 25 bases between them. This CDR3 is built from 16 residues. Per germline, CDR1 MGHRA and CDR2 YSYEKL. The CDR3 loop reads CASADRGGAIGDEQYF. The CDR3 DNA sequence: TGCGCCAGCGCTGATAGGGGGGGAGCAATAGGGGACGAGCAGTACTTC.

This clone was counted once. Additional DNA sequences in this sample encode the identical CDR3. V and J are TRBV28 and TRBJ2-7; D remains unclear. The length of the CDR3 is 13 residues. Trimming left V 3 bases short and J 1 base short, with 7 bases between. The germline V gene encodes CDR1 MDHEN and CDR2 SYDVKM. The CDR3 sequence: CASSFSSSYEQYF. The CDR3 nucleotides are TGTGCCAGCAGTTTTTCCAGTTCCTACGAGCAGTACTTC.

The V and J genes are TRBV25-1 and TRBJ1-1; the D gene is possibly TRBD1 (5 bases). CDR3 length: 14 amino acids. V lost 1 base and J 8 bases, leaving 14 bases between the germline ends. CDR1 and CDR2 from the germline V gene are MGHDK and SYGVNS. CDR3 sequence: CASSELGIAGEAFF. The CDR3 DNA reads as TGTGCCAGCAGTGAATTAGGGATCGCAGGGGAAGCTTTCTTT.

The CDR3 DNA sequence: TGTGCCAGCAGTGACAGCTTTAATGAAAAACTGTTTTTT. This gives the protein CASSDSFNEKLFF. The chain combines TRBV7-9 with TRBJ1-4; possible D gene TRBD1, 5 bases. Trimming cost V 6 bases and J 4 bases, with 9 bases left between them. This CDR3 is built from 13 residues. Germline-derived CDR1 and CDR2 are SEHNR and FQNEAQ (reference sequence).

The chain uses TRBV3-1 (or the pseudogene TRBV3-2) and TRBJ1-1, with D unclear. Germline V CDR1 and CDR2: LGHDT, YNNKEL (reference sequence). Trimming shortened V by 3 bases and J by 5 bases, and 19 bases separated the two germline ends. This CDR3 contains 16 residues. This CDR3 reads CASSHAPGIQGTEAFF. The CDR3 nucleotides read TGTGCCAGCAGCCACGCCCCGGGGATTCAAGGAACTGAAGCTTTCTTT.

This chain connects TRBV27 to TRBJ2-3, with TRBD1 identical over 8 bases. Trimming at V came to 5 bases and at J to 6 bases, leaving 7 bases not matched to a gene. Germline loops: CDR1 MNHEY, CDR2 SMNVEV (reference sequence). The CDR3 covers 14 residues. DNA for the CDR3: TGTGCCAGCAGTCCCGGACAGGGATGGGATACGCAGTATTTT. Translation gives CASSPGQGWDTQYF.

The chain is built from TRBV5-1 and TRBJ2-3, with D possibly TRBD2 on 5 matching bases. There are 13 residues in the CDR3. V dropped 5 bases and J dropped 2 bases, with 9 bases sitting between them. The germline V gene has CDR1 SGHRS and CDR2 YFSETQ. Written as DNA, the CDR3 is TGCGCCAGCAGGAGGGCAGACACAGATACGCAGTATTTT. As protein: CASRRADTDTQYF.

The chain carries TRBV3-1 (or the pseudogene TRBV3-2) and TRBJ1-3; D not certain. Per the germline V gene, CDR1 is LGHDT and CDR2 is YNNKEL (reference sequence). The germline V and J ends were trimmed by 4 bases and 8 bases, with 9 bases remaining between them. This CDR3 has 12 residues. For the CDR3, the DNA is TGTGCCAGCAGCCGTACGCCGGACACCATATATTTT. Its translation is CASSRTPDTIYF.

The chain joins TRBV13 to TRBJ2-7, with TRBD2 matching over 8 bases. Trimming cost V 7 bases and J 7 bases; bases outside gene matches: 9. The CDR3 contains 13 residues. Germline loops: CDR1 PRHDT, CDR2 FYEKMQ (reference sequence). CDR3 in DNA: TGTGCCAGCAACCTGGGGACTAGGCGAGAGCAGTACTTC. It yields the protein CASNLGTRREQYF.

The chain links TRBV2 to TRBJ1-6, with a possible D match to TRBD1 (5 bases). Trimming pared 3 bases from V and 9 bases from J, leaving 9 bases between. CDR3 length: 13 amino acids. Germline V lookup: CDR1 SNHLY, CDR2 FYNNEI. The CDR3 DNA reads TGTGCCAGCAGTGACAGGGAGGGTTCACCCCTCCACTTT. As protein: CASSDREGSPLHF.

This rearrangement joins TRBV2 to TRBJ2-4; weak D call: TRBD2 (5 bases). Germline CDR1 SNHLY, CDR2 FYNNEI. This CDR3 has 14 residues. Trimming stripped 3 bases from V and 10 bases from J, with 16 bases between. The CDR3 nucleotides are TGTGCCAGCAGTGATCGGACTGGGTCGGGGATTCAGTACTTC. Protein sequence: CASSDRTGSGIQYF.

The chain employs TRBV6-6 and TRBJ1-1, with TRBD1 matching 9 bases. With V trimmed by 2 bases and J by 5 bases, 3 bases remained unmatched. Germline assignment: CDR1 MNHNY and CDR2 SVGAGI (reference sequence). The CDR3 extends over 14 amino acids. The CDR3, as DNA: TGTGCCAGCAGTTACGGACAGGGGCAGACTGAAGCTTTCTTT. It translates to CASSYGQGQTEAFF.

In this sample, this clone turned up once. The CDR3, as DNA: TGTGCCAGCACCCCGGGGGGGGGAAGACCCAGGGACGAGCAGTACTTC. Translation gives CASTPGGGRPRDEQYF. The chain uses TRBV28 and TRBJ2-7; 8 nucleotides align to TRBD2. The CDR3 totals 16 residues. Germline values: CDR1 MDHEN, CDR2 SYDVKM. V lost 7 bases and J lost 5; bases outside the gene matches: 16.

The chain links TRBV27 to TRBJ2-7, with D perhaps TRBD1 (7 bases). V was trimmed by 5 bases and J by 4 bases, leaving 18 bases between them. This CDR3 has 15 residues. Germline CDR1 reads MNHEY; CDR2 reads SMNVEV (reference sequence). CDR3 amino acids: CASSPRGGGGYEQYF. The CDR3 region has the DNA TGTGCCAGCAGTCCCCGTGGAGGGGGCGGGTACGAGCAGTACTTC.

In nucleotides, the CDR3 is TGTGCCAGCAGTTACTCGGACAGGGGATACGAGCAGTACTTC. This gives the protein CASSYSDRGYEQYF. J is TRBJ2-7 and V is TRBV6-5, with 9 bases fitting TRBD1. The CDR3 consists of 14 residues. V lost 0 bases, J lost 4 bases, and 1 base stayed unmatched. Germline V gene sequence: CDR1 MNHEY, CDR2 SVGAGI.

V and J are TRBV28 and TRBJ1-5; weak D call: TRBD1 (6 bases). The CDR3 length is 15 residues. CDR1 MDHEN and CDR2 SYDVKM come from the germline V gene. V dropped 0 bases and J dropped 4 bases, with 10 bases sitting between them. The CDR3 DNA follows: TGTGCCAGCAGTTTATGGCTGGGGGCGAATCAGCCCCAGCATTTT. It translates to CASSLWLGANQPQHF.

The V gene is TRBV6-5, the J gene TRBJ1-4, with 7 bases matching TRBD1. J gave up 7 bases and V 0 bases, and 8 bases lay outside the gene matches. The germline V gene encodes CDR1 MNHEY and CDR2 SVGAGI. The CDR3 extends over 16 amino acids. In DNA, the CDR3 is TGTGCCAGCAGTTACTCGACAGGGCGGCCTGGTGAAAAACTGTTTTTT. This encodes CASSYSTGRPGEKLFF.

The rearrangement links TRBV7-2 to TRBJ2-3; D is possibly TRBD2 (5 bases). The V gene lost 1 base and the J gene lost 6 bases, with 11 bases spanning the gap. This CDR3 comprises 14 residues. The germline CDR1 and CDR2 sequences are SGHTA and FQGNSA. CDR3: CASSLGRGSDTQYF. CDR3 nucleotides: TGTGCCAGCAGCTTAGGCCGCGGGTCGGATACGCAGTATTTT.

The gene calls are TRBV5-1 and TRBJ1-1; the D is unclear. V lost 0 bases to trimming and J lost 2 bases, with 8 bases between them. The CDR3 runs to 14 residues. Germline V gene data show CDR1 as SGHRS and CDR2 as YFSETQ. The CDR3 DNA reads as TGCGCCAGCAGCTTGGTTGGGCCTAACACTGAAGCTTTCTTT. Its protein product is CASSLVGPNTEAFF.

The V gene is TRBV6-5, the J gene TRBJ1-6; D not certain. The germline CDR1 and CDR2 sequences are MNHEY and SVGAGI. This CDR3 has 13 residues. The V end was cut by 11 bases, the J end by 3 bases, with 11 bases between. CDR3 bases: TGTGCCGGCCGGCGGGACTATAATTCACCCCTCCACTTT. Protein sequence: CAGRRDYNSPLHF.